The entry below describes one T cell receptor (beta chain). The germline gives CDR1 SGHTA, CDR2 FQGNSA. There are 16 residues in the CDR3. V lost 2 bases to trimming and J lost 1 base; unmatched junction nucleotides: 5. These data come from a study of T cell changes during pregnancy in multiple sclerosis. Repertoires were generated with immunoSEQ multiplex PCR, while TCRdb's copy carries only in-frame clones and drops some. The table lists over 55,000 clones, around 92% of them singletons, with 2.3% in the top ten. Specimen: peripheral blood, collected in the first trimester of pregnancy. This rearrangement joins TRBV7-2 to TRBJ2-3, with 8 bases identical to TRBD2. The receptor's source is a female donor with multiple sclerosis, enrolled in a pregnancy study. CDR3 amino acids: CASSLKAAGGTDTQYF. The CDR3 nucleotides read TGTGCCAGCAGCTTAAAAGCAGCGGGAGGCACAGATACGCAGTATTTT.